This TCR beta chain was sequenced during a study of blood T cell repertoires in COVID-19. Study in general: COVID-19 samples, acute and convalescent, were from the United States, Italy and Spain.

The CDR3 has 15 amino acids. The germline V gene encodes CDR1 SGHTA and CDR2 FQGTGA. V lost 5 bases to trimming and J lost 3 bases, with 17 bases between them. The authors' processing: Reference gene primer amplification in the assay estimated nucleated cell counts. Produced via immunoSEQ multiplex PCR; TCRdb's table is partial and in-frame only. That table is the source of V, J and clone size, and D and trimming were worked out from the DNA. The repertoire consists of roughly 200,000 clones, with approximately 90% occurring once and the leading ten covering approximately 0.48%. This sequence originates from a man in his fifties with acute or convalescent COVID-19. The sample was peripheral blood. The chain couples TRBV7-3 to TRBJ2-7, with D possibly being TRBD2 (7 bases). The CDR3 region has the DNA TGTGCCAGCAGCAGGGGGGGTCTACTCCGCTACGAGCAGTACTTC. Protein: CASSRGGLLRYEQYF. The complete variable domain, with remaining parts taken from reference TRBV7-3 and TRBJ2-7, reads GAGVSQTPSNKVTEKGKYVELRCDPISGHTALYWYRQSLGQGPEFLIYFQGTGAADDSGLPNDRFFAVRPEGSVSTLKIQRTERGDSAVYLCASSRGGLLRYEQYFGPGTRLTVT.